This TCR beta chain was identified during a study of shared clonotypes between healthy human individuals. Study details: Per-donor plates numbered three CD4 naive, three CD4 memory, two CD8 naive and one CD8 memory.

Regarding the study as a whole: Naive CD4 clonotypes were shared across a few donors at about 5.2%.

A remark on this clone: Its matching antigen is unknown.

The study drew all its donors from Caucasian adults living in Nashville, Tennessee. The study separated CD4+ cells into CD45RA+ naive and CD45RA-negative memory subsets. Deletions cut 2 bases from V and 0 bases from J, with 8 bases between. The length of the CDR3 is 14 residues. The germline gives CDR1 SGHVS, CDR2 FQNEAQ. Sequencing was performed with immunoSEQ multiplex PCR; in TCRdb, only in-frame clones are kept and a portion is missing. The sample consists of some 630,000 clones, less than 80% of them appearing once. The TCR comes from a woman under 40 in good health. The chain joins TRBV7-8 to TRBJ2-7; D is perhaps TRBD2 (5 bases). Sequenced sample: memory CD4+ T cells sorted from blood. Subset specified: CD45RA-negative fraction. The CDR3 loop reads CASSLTGISYEQYF. The CDR3 DNA reads as TGTGCCAGCAGCTTAACCGGGATCTCCTACGAGCAGTACTTC.